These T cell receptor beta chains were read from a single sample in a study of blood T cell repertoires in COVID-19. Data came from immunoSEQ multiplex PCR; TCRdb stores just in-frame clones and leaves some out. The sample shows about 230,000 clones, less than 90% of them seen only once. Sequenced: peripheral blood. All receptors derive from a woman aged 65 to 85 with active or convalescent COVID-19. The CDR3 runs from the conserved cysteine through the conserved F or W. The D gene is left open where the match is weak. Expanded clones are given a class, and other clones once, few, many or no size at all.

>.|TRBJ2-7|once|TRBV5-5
CASSLGQGRGQYF
TGTGCCAGCAGCTTGGGGCAGGGAAGGGGGCAGTACTTC
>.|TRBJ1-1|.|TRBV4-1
CASSLSNTEAFF
TGCGCCAGCAGTCTTTCGAACACTGAAGCTTTCTTT
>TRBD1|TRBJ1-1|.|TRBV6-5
CASRWTGTNTEAFF
TGTGCCAGCAGGTGGACAGGGACGAACACTGAAGCTTTCTTT
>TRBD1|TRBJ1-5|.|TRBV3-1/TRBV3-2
CASSQDGNRGQPQHF
TGTGCCAGCAGCCAAGATGGGAACAGGGGTCAGCCCCAGCATTTT
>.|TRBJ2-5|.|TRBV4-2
CASSQMLAVETQYF
TGTGCCAGCAGCCAAATGCTAGCCGTGGAGACCCAGTACTTC
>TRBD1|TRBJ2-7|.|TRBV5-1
CASRRTGEYEQYF
TGCGCCAGCCGTCGGACAGGGGAGTACGAGCAGTACTTC
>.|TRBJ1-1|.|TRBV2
CASSVRLEAFF
TGTGCCAGCAGTGTGCGGCTTGAAGCTTTCTTT
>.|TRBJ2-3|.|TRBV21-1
CASSKYRGTTDTQYF
TGTGCCAGCAGCAAGTACAGGGGGACCACAGATACGCAGTATTTT
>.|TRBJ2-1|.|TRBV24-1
CATSDSVLVISVNEQFF
TGTGCCACCAGTGATTCGGTACTAGTCATATCAGTCAATGAGCAGTTCTTC
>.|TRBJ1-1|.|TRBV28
CASSSGYTEAFF
TGTGCCAGCAGTTCAGGGTATACTGAAGCTTTCTTT
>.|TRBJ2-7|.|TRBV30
CAWSVSSGDEQYF
TGTGCCTGGAGTGTTAGCTCCGGGGACGAGCAGTACTTC
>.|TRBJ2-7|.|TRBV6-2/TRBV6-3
CASSYSGQLHSYEQYF
TGTGCCAGCAGTTACTCTGGACAGCTTCATTCCTACGAGCAGTACTTC
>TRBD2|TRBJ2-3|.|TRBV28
CASSWGPSGTLGTDTQYF
TGTGCCAGCAGTTGGGGCCCTAGCGGGACTCTCGGCACAGATACGCAGTATTTT
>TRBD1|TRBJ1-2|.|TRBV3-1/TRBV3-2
CASSLRDRGAGYTF
TGTGCCAGCAGCCTCCGGGACAGGGGAGCTGGCTACACCTTC
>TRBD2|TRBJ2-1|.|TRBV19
CASRRQGTSGRMGNEQFF
TGTGCCAGTAGAAGACAGGGGACTAGCGGGAGGATGGGGAATGAGCAGTTCTTC
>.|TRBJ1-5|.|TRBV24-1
CATKRRGQDQPQHF
TGTGCCACCAAACGAAGGGGTCAGGATCAGCCCCAGCATTTT
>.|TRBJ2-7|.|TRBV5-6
CASSLVEDEQYF
TGTGCCAGCAGCTTGGTAGAGGATGAGCAGTACTTC
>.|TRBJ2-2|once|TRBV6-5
CVIQGVHTGELFF
TGTGTTATACAGGGAGTTCACACCGGGGAGCTGTTTTTT
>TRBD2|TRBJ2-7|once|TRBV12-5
CASGLGLAGSYEQYF
TGTGCTAGTGGTTTGGGACTAGCGGGTTCCTACGAGCAGTACTTC
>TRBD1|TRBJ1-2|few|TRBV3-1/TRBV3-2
CASSQEGTGVLSSDYGYTF
TGTGCCAGCAGCCAAGAGGGGACAGGTGTCTTGTCCAGCGACTATGGCTACACCTTC
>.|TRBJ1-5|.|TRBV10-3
CAISQGEGGNQPQHF
TGTGCCATCAGTCAAGGGGAGGGCGGCAATCAGCCCCAGCATTTT
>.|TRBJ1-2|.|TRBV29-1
CSVPQTGIYGYTF
TGCAGCGTGCCCCAGACCGGGATCTATGGCTACACCTTC
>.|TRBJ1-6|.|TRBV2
CASSETTGNNSPLHF
TGTGCCAGCAGTGAAACAACGGGTAATAATTCACCCCTCCACTTT
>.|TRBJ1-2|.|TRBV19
CASSIVASYGYTF
TGTGCCAGTAGTATAGTGGCTTCCTATGGCTACACCTTC
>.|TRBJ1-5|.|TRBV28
CASSSLNQPQHF
TGTGCCAGCAGTTCCCTCAATCAGCCCCAGCATTTT
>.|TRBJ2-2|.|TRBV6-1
CASSGITIGGTGELFF
TGTGCCAGCAGTGGGATAACTATAGGCGGCACCGGGGAGCTGTTTTTT
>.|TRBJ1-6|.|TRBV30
CAWGGRGARWTYNSPLHF
TGTGCCTGGGGGGGGAGGGGCGCGAGGTGGACCTATAATTCACCCCTCCACTTT
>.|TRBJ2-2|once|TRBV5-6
CASSFKRNTGELFF
TGTGCCAGCAGCTTTAAGCGCAACACCGGGGAGCTGTTTTTT
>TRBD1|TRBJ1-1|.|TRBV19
CASSISPGGGITWGLNTEAFF
TGTGCCAGTAGTATATCTCCGGGAGGGGGCATTACCTGGGGCCTGAACACTGAAGCTTTCTTT
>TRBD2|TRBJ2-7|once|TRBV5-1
CASSPPPAGGPYEQYF
TGCGCCAGCAGCCCCCCCCCAGCGGGAGGCCCCTACGAGCAGTACTTC
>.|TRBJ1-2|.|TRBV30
CAWSLQERGYTF
TGTGCCTGGAGCTTACAAGAGAGGGGCTACACCTTC
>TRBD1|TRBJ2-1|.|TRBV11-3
CASSLEGTGVGNEQFF
TGTGCCAGCAGCTTAGAAGGGACAGGGGTCGGGAATGAGCAGTTCTTC
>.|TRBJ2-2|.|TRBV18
CASSPNKNTGELFF
TGTGCCAGCTCACCAAACAAGAACACCGGGGAGCTGTTTTTT
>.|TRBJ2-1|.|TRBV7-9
CASTSRFLHGSEQFF
TGTGCCAGCACCAGCAGGTTTCTCCACGGGAGTGAGCAGTTCTTC
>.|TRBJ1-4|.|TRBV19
CASSIRQGLNEKLFF
TGTGCCAGTAGTATTCGGCAGGGCCTTAATGAAAAACTGTTTTTT
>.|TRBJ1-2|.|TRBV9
CASSETAGNYGYTF
TGTGCCAGCAGCGAAACAGCCGGAAACTATGGCTACACCTTC
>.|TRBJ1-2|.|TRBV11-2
CASSPGTHYGYTF
TGTGCCAGCTCCCCCGGGACACACTATGGCTACACCTTC
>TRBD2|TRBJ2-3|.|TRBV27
CASSFWTSGTDTQYF
TGTGCCAGCAGTTTCTGGACTAGCGGCACAGATACGCAGTATTTT
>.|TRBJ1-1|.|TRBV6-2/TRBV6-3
CASSSGISFFTEAFF
TGTGCCAGCAGTTCAGGTATATCGTTTTTTACTGAAGCTTTCTTT
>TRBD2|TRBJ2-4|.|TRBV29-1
CSVTSGGQWTKNIQYF
TGCAGCGTCACTAGCGGGGGACAGTGGACCAAAAACATTCAGTACTTC
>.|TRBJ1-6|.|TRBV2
CASSDGPVPGSPLHF
TGTGCCAGCAGTGATGGGCCTGTCCCTGGGTCACCCCTCCACTTT
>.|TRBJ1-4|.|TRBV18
CASSTSLQGFNEKLFF
TGTGCCAGCTCAACCAGTCTCCAGGGGTTTAATGAAAAACTGTTTTTT
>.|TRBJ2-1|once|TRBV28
CASSPSGAQSSYNEQFF
TGTGCCAGCAGCCCCAGCGGAGCGCAGAGCTCCTACAATGAGCAGTTCTTC
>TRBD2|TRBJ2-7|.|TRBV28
CASSVAGDLAYEQYF
TGTGCCAGCAGTGTGGCGGGAGACCTAGCCTACGAGCAGTACTTC
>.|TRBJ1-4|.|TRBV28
CASSFAGRPNNEKLFF
TGTGCCAGCAGTTTCGCGGGCCGTCCGAATAATGAAAAACTGTTTTTT
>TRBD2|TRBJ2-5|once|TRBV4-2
CASSSRTSGGGGIVQETQYF
TGTGCCAGCAGCTCTCGGACTAGCGGGGGGGGAGGAATAGTCCAAGAGACCCAGTACTTC
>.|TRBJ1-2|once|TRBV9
CASHPGGSFAYGYTF
TGTGCCAGTCACCCGGGGGGTTCTTTTGCCTATGGCTACACCTTC
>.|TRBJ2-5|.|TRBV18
CASSVQETQYF
TGTGCCAGCTCAGTACAAGAGACCCAGTACTTC
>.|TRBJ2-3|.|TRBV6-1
CASSESRDTDTQYF
TGTGCCAGCAGTGAATCCCGGGATACTGATACGCAGTATTTT